This T cell receptor (beta chain) was retrieved from a study of shared clonotypes between healthy human individuals (dated by TCRdb to the early 2020s). At the level of the whole study: The cohort included a few men and a couple of women between 18 and 49 years of age. To increase sequencing depth and limit assay-specific biases, TCR repertoire library preparation and sequencing were carried out by different laboratories using diverse techniques. To estimate repertoire size and how much clonotypes are shared between individuals, the study performed deep sequencing of blood TCR repertoires from a few healthy adults. Between about 0.94 and 8.9 billion PBMCs per donor were obtained by leukapheresis. For each donor, three plates each were used for CD4 naive and CD4 memory, two plates were used for CD8 naive, and one plate was used for CD8 memory. Study-wide conclusions, independent of this receptor: Because the study included only a small number of donors, the genetic and exposure-history diversity represented was limited. Incomplete sequencing was indicated by rarefaction of sorted-subset datasets, despite the large sequencing depth. Across a handful of donors, 4.5% to 6.5% of naive CD4, over 3% of naive CD8, 2% to 2.5% of memory CD4, and about 0.44% of memory CD8 clonotypes were shared. Only blood was sampled, and tissue TCR repertoires likely differ from those in blood. Pairwise subsampling led to the expectation that sequencing depth would affect the degree of clonotype sharing among donors. Compared with non-shared clonotypes, clonotypes shared by all four sorted-subset donors had higher generation probabilities. Naive subsets generally had larger estimated clonotype richness than memory subsets.

In the case of this clone: Its antigen is currently not known. Qualities for individual bases were not recorded, and no much larger clone is one base off.

The junction carries 13 bases between V and J, which are trimmed by 3 bases and 2 bases respectively. As encoded in the germline V gene (reference sequence), CDR1 is GTSNPN while CDR2 is SVGIG. Taken from cysteine to phenylalanine, the CDR3 has 15 residues. CDR3 DNA only is kept here, 45 bases in frame from base 1. Using the deep immunoSEQ assay, multiplex PCR amplified TCR CDR3 regions from genomic DNA. Extracted genomic DNA from each cell subset was distributed evenly across all wells of several immunoSEQ 96-well plates, and each plate was treated as a replicate. For sorted subsets, each replicate PCR was loaded with around 200 ng genomic DNA, equivalent to about 30,000 T cell genomes. Purified libraries were measured with a Qubit 3.0 fluorometer, size-checked on a Bioanalyzer 2100, and measured again with the KAPA Library Quantification kit. A separate single-read 150-cycle Illumina NextSeq 550 flow cell was used to sequence each immunoSEQ 96-well plate. The paper's data handling went like this. Because the immunoSEQ output held only junctional sequences and lacked quality scores, the filtering could not match the filtering applied to full-length reads. Sequences were annotated with PyIR, a Python wrapper for IgBLAST v1.9, using IMGT germline references to assign V/J genes and CDR3. Reads with weak V/J assignments (E-value above 1e-6), missing CDR3, stop codons, out-of-frame junctions, or ambiguous translated residues were removed. V3J clonotypes were defined as sequences sharing an identical inferred V gene, J gene, and CDR3 amino acid sequence. The percentage overlap between two repertoires was calculated by dividing the number of shared unique clonotypes by the size of the smaller repertoire. Repertoire richness was assessed with RTK rarefaction, the Chao1 estimator, and Recon v2.1 estimates of unobserved clonotypes. Generation probabilities were computed with OLGA for all TCRbeta clonotypes obtained by the gDNA method from several donors. Imported from immuneACCESS, the table was reduced by TCRdb to in-frame sequences with V and J called. These copies leave out some clones; in studies compared against another copy, an unresolved V gene accounts for under half, and the cause of the remainder is not known. V, J and clone size reflect that table, while D and trimming were determined from the DNA. The table for this sample lists millions of clones; 90% to 95% of them were counted only once. 0.13% of the sample belongs to the ten largest clones.

The donors were healthy, HIV-negative adults who had no recently reported acute infections or vaccinations. Every donor was a Caucasian adult residing in Nashville, Tennessee, USA. CD4+ T cells were enriched by magnetic negative selection; naive cells were then positively selected on CD45RA, and the negative fraction formed the memory subset. Blood was obtained by leukapheresis, after which PBMCs were separated by Ficoll-Histopaque density gradient centrifugation and cryopreserved in liquid nitrogen vapor phase. Analytical flow cytometry was used to check the purity and quantity of each magnetically sorted T cell population. From each sorted fraction, genomic DNA was isolated and quantified by UV absorbance on a Nanodrop 2000c.

Sequencing was done on a sample of naive CD4+ T cells sorted from blood. The cell subset or site label for this specimen denotes: CD45RA+ positively selected. The receptor was isolated from a man younger than 30 in good health. The rearranged segments are TRBV30 and TRBJ2-2; TRBD1 is a possible D gene, resting on 5 matching bases. The encoded CDR3 is CAWSTGPTNTGELFF. The DNA sequence reads TGTGCCTGGAGCACAGGACCGACCAACACCGGGGAGCTGTTTTTT.